This T cell receptor beta chain was recovered during a study of regulatory T cells in long-lasting Graves disease. Study-wide results and limits: It was peripheral blood alone, not thyroid tissue, that was studied.

With respect to this clonotype: Its antigen is not identified.

TCR beta libraries were built with iRepertoire HTBI primers and Arm-PCR of CDR3 regions. Original processing notes: Identification of gene segments yielded 60 to 80 TRBV and some 14 TRBJ across samples. From the multiplex PCR reads, TCRdb called clonotypes with MiXCR, one entry per CDR3 protein. The V and J calls and clone size are TCRdb's, not the authors'. The data show 300,000 to 350,000 distinct CDR3 sequences, roughly a fifth seen once. V was cut by 6 bases and J by 0 bases, with 11 bases left in between. Germline loops: CDR1 LNHDA, CDR2 SQIVND (reference sequence). CDR3 length: 14 amino acids. The sample's time point: persistent/refractory GD, antithyroid drugs over 5 years with positive TRAb. The TCR library used RNA extracted from PBMCs.

The rearrangement links TRBV19 to TRBJ1-2; D is uncertain. Sequencing was performed on peripheral blood mononuclear cells (PBMCs), taken when the disease was refractory, from a patient treated with antithyroid drugs. This receptor was taken from a female donor with Graves disease. CDR3 nucleotide sequence: TGTGCCAGTAGCTCCGACACGCCTAACTATGGCTACACCTTC. It codes for CASSSDTPNYGYTF.